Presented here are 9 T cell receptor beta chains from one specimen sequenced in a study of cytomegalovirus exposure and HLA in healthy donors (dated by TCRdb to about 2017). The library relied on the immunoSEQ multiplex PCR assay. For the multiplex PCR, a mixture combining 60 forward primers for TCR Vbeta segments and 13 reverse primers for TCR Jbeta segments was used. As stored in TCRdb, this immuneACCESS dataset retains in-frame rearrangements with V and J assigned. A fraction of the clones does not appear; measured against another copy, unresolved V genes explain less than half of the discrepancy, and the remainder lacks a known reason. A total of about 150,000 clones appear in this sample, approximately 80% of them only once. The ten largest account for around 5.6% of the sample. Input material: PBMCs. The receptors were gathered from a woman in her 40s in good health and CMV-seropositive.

The CDR3 sequence is CASSLGANNEQFF. The DNA for the CDR3 is TGCGCCAGCAGCTTGGGGGCTAACAATGAGCAGTTCTTC. The chain has TRBV5-1 and TRBJ2-1; D is uncertain. The CDR3 loop spans 13 amino acids. Trimming took off 0 bases at V and 5 bases at J, with 6 bases between the two ends. CDR1 is SGHRS and CDR2 is YFSETQ in the germline V gene.

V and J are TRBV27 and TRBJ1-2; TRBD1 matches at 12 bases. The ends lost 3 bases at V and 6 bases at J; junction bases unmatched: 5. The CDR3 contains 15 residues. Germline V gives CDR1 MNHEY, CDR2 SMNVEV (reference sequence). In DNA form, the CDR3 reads TGTGCCAGCAGTTTTTCCGGGACAGGGGGCCATGGCTACACCTTC. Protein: CASSFSGTGGHGYTF.

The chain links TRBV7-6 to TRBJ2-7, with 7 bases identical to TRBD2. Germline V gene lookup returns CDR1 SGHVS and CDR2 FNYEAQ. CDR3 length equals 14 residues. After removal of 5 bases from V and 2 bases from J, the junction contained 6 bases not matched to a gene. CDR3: CASSGGEGPYEQYF. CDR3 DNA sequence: TGTGCCAGCAGCGGGGGGGAGGGCCCCTACGAGCAGTACTTC.

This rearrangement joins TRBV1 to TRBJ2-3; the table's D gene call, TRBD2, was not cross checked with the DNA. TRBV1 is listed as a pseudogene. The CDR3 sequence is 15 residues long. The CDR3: CTSKRLAPSTDTQYF. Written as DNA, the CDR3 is TGCACCAGCAAAAGACTAGCACCGAGCACAGATACGCAGTATTTT.

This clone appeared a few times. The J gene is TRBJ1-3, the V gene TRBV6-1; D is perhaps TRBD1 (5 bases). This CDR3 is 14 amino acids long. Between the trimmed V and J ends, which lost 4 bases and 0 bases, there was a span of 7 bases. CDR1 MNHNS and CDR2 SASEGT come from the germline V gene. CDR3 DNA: TGTGCCAGCAGTGCGGGGGTCTCTGGAAACACCATATATTTT. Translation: CASSAGVSGNTIYF.

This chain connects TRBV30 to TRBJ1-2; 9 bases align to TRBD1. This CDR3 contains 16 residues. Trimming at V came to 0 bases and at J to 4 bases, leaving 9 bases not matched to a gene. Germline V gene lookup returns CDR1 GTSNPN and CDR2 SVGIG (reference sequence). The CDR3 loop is CAWSVWGTGFVYGYTF. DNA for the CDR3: TGTGCCTGGAGTGTTTGGGGGACAGGGTTTGTCTATGGCTACACCTTC.

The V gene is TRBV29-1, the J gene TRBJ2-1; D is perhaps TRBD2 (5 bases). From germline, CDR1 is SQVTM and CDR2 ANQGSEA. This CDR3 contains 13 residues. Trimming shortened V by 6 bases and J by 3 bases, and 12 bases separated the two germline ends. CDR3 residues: CSVGLTFYNEQFF. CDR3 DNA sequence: TGCAGCGTAGGACTCACTTTCTACAATGAGCAGTTCTTC.

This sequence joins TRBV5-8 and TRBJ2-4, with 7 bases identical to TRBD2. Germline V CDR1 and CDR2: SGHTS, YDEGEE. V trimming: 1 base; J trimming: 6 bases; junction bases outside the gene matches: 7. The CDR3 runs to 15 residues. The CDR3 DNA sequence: TGTGCCAGCAGCTTGCCCTCCGGCGGGAGAAACATTCAGTACTTC. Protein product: CASSLPSGGRNIQYF. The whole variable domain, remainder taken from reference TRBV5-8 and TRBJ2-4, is EAGVTQSPTHLIKTRGQQATLRCSPISGHTSVYWYQQALGLGLQFLLWYDEGEERNRGNFPPRFSGRQFPNYSSELNVNALELEDSALYLCASSLPSGGRNIQYFGAGTRLSVL.

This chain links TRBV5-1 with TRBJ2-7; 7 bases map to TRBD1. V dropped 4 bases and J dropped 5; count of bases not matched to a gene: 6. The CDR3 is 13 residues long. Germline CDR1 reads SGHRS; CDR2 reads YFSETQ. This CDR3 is CASSTHRGHEQYF. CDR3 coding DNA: TGCGCCAGCAGCACACACAGGGGCCACGAGCAGTACTTC.